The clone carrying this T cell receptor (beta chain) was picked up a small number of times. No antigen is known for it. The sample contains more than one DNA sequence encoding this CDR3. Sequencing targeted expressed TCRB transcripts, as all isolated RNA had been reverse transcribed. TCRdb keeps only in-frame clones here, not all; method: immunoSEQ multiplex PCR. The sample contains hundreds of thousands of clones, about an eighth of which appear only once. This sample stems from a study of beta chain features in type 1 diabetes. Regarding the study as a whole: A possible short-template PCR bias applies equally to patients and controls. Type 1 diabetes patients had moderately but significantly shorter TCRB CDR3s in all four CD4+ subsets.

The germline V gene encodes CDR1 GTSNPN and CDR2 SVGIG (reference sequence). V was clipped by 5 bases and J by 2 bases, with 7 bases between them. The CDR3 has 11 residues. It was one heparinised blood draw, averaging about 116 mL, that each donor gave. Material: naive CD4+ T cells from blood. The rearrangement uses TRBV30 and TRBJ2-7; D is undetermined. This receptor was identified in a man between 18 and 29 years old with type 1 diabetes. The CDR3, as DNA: TGTGCCTGGGGCCGGGCCTACGAGCAGTACTTC. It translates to CAWGRAYEQYF.